What follows describes a single TCR beta chain. Its antigen is currently unknown. The entry originates in a study of OX40 agonist ivuxolimab in advanced cancers. Study-level information: Each patient was given ivuxolimab into a vein every 2 weeks, at 0.01 to 10 mg/kg.

This table comes from immunoSEQ multiplex PCR, and its TCRdb copy is limited to in-frame clones, with some not included. The table shows about 67,000 clones, with 85% occurring only once. With 2 bases clipped from V and 8 bases from J, the junction kept 12 bases outside the gene matches. Germline CDR1 reads MNHNS; CDR2 reads SASEGT. This CDR3 is 16 amino acids long. Regarding the study as a whole: Among T cells, CD8+ cells averaged more expanded clones than CD4+ cells.

The receptor's source is an adult with an advanced solid tumor such as melanoma, head and neck, liver or kidney cancer. The specimen comprised CD4+ or CD8+ T cells sorted from blood, sampled in a trial of the OX40 agonist ivuxolimab. The chain carries TRBV6-1 and TRBJ2-4; 7 bases are shared with TRBD2. CDR3 region: CASSESMGGGADIQYF. The DNA for the CDR3 is TGTGCCAGCAGTGAAAGTATGGGGGGGGGAGCTGACATTCAGTACTTC.